This TCR beta chain was found in a study of T cells in Graves' hyperthyroidism and ophthalmopathy. Study context: The blood sample was taken at first diagnosis, before treatment began.

Amplification of TCR beta CDR3 regions used RNA as the template. When the TCR CDR3 underwent first-round RT-PCR, the HTBI primer set was used. Each CDR3 protein gets one entry after TCRdb re-called the multiplex PCR reads with MiXCR. Among about 260,000 distinct CDR3 sequences listed, 22% were seen once. Patients having uncontrolled infection, another autoimmune disease, pregnancy or lactation were not included. Out of roughly 9.1 ml of fresh peripheral blood came the PBMCs. This clonotype was seen repeatedly, ten times or more. The germline CDR1 and CDR2 sequences are ENHRY and SYGVKD. There are 14 residues in the CDR3. The trim removed 11 bases at V and 7 bases at J, leaving 12 bases unmatched.

The sample was blood. The source is a man aged 30-40 years with Graves' ophthalmopathy. V usage is TRBV10-3 and J usage is TRBJ2-7; 12 nucleotides match TRBD1. CDR3 nucleotides: TGTGCCGCTATGGCCGGGACAGGGGGCAAAGAGCAGTACTTC. It specifies CAAMAGTGGKEQYF.